Shown below are 8 T cell receptor beta chains from a single sample sequenced in a study of shared clonotypes between healthy human individuals. CD45RO-negative cells were positively selected for CCR7, leaving out terminally differentiated effector memory CD45RA+ cells. The assay was immunoSEQ multiplex PCR, and TCRdb's table has in-frame clones only and misses some. The sample shows 550,000 to 750,000 clones, 95% to 96% of them seen only once. The sample comprised naive CD8+ T cells sorted from blood. The receptors originated from a woman aged 25 to 45 in good health.

V and J are TRBV28 and TRBJ2-7, with D perhaps TRBD2 (6 bases). The germline V gene encodes CDR1 MDHEN and CDR2 SYDVKM. The CDR3 contains 15 residues. The ends were cut back, 6 bases at V and 0 bases at J, with 15 bases in the middle. The CDR3 sequence is CASSLEGWGSYEQYF. Written as DNA, the CDR3 is TGTGCCAGCAGCTTGGAGGGTTGGGGCTCCTACGAGCAGTACTTC.

The chain carries TRBV19 and TRBJ1-4; D gene unclear. Germline CDR1 LNHDA, CDR2 SQIVND (reference sequence). This CDR3 comprises 12 residues. V dropped 6 bases and J dropped 8 bases, with 10 bases sitting between them. This chain's CDR3 is CASRTPEEKLFF. Here the CDR3 DNA reads TGTGCCAGTAGGACCCCGGAAGAAAAACTGTTTTTT.

The chain joins TRBV5-8 to TRBJ2-5; D remains ambiguous. CDR3 length: 15 amino acids. Germline CDR1 SGHTS, CDR2 YDEGEE. V lost 0 bases to trimming and J lost 3 bases, with 12 bases between them. The CDR3 spells CASSLVFGGEETQYF. The CDR3, as DNA: TGTGCCAGCAGCTTGGTATTTGGCGGAGAAGAGACCCAGTACTTC.

The J gene is TRBJ2-5, the V gene TRBV27; D perhaps matches TRBD1 (6 bases). The J call may be mistaken, given a closer DNA end match to TRBJ2-7. CDR3 length equals 16 residues. Germline V gene lookup returns CDR1 MNHEY and CDR2 SMNVEV (reference sequence). CDR3 sequence reads: CASSGSLGTFTYEQYF. CDR3 sequence (DNA): TGTGCCAGCAGTGGCAGCCTCGGGACATTTACCTACGAGCAGTACTTC.

V and J are TRBV5-1 and TRBJ2-3, with 11 bases fitting TRBD2. Trimming removed 3 bases from V and 1 base from J; junction bases left unmatched: 1. Germline V gives CDR1 SGHRS, CDR2 YFSETQ. The CDR3 spans 15 residues. CDR3 DNA: TGCGCCAGCAGCTGGGGACTAGCGGGCACAGATACGCAGTATTTT. Encoded protein: CASSWGLAGTDTQYF.

The chain joins TRBV9 to TRBJ1-3; D ambiguous. The CDR3 totals 15 residues. Germline V gives CDR1 SGDLS, CDR2 YYNGEE. The ends were cut back, 4 bases at V and 0 bases at J, with 11 bases in the middle. The CDR3 spells CASSSSWGSGNTIYF. The DNA of the CDR3 is TGTGCCAGCAGCTCGTCGTGGGGCTCTGGAAACACCATATATTTT.

The genes are TRBV19 and TRBJ2-1; TRBD2 matches 8 bases. This CDR3 contains 15 residues. Germline V lookup: CDR1 LNHDA, CDR2 SQIVND (reference sequence). Trimming cost V 6 bases and J 0 bases; bases outside gene matches: 4. The CDR3 DNA reads as TGTGCCAGTAGCCATGGGACTAGCTCCTACAATGAGCAGTTCTTC. Residues: CASSHGTSSYNEQFF.

The chain links TRBV5-1 to TRBJ2-1; 11 bases fit TRBD2. The J segment lost 8 bases and the V segment lost 5 bases, leaving 9 bases of the junction unmatched. Germline CDR1 reads SGHRS; CDR2 reads YFSETQ. The CDR3 has 15 amino acids. CDR3 in DNA: TGCGCCAGCAGACTAGCGGGAGCATCGGGCCATGAGCAGTTCTTC. Translated, it gives CASRLAGASGHEQFF.